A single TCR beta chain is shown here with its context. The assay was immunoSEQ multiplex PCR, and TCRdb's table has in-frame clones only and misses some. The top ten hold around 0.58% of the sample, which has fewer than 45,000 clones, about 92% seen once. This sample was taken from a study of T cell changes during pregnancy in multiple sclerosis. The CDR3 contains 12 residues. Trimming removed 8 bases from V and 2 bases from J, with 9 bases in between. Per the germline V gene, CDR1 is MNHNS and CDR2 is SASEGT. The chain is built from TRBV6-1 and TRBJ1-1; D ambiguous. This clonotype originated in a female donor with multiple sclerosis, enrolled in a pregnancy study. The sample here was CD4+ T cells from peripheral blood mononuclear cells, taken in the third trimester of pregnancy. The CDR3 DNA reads TGTGCCAGCTCGTGGAGAAACACTGAAGCTTTCTTT. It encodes CASSWRNTEAFF.